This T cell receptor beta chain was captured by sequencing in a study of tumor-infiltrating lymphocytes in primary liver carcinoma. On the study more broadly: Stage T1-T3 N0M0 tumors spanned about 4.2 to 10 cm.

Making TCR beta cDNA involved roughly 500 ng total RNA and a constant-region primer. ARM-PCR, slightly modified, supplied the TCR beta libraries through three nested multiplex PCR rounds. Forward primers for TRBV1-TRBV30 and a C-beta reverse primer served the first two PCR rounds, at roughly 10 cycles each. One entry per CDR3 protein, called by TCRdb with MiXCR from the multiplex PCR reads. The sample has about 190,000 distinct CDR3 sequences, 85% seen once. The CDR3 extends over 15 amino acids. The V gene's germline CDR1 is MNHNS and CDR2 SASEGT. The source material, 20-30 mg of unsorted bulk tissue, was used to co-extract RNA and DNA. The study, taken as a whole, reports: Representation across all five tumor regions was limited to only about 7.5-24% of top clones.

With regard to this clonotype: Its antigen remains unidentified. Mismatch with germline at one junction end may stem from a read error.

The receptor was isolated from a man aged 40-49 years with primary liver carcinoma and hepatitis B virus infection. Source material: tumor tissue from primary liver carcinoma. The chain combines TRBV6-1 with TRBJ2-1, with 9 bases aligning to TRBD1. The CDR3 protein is CAGSETGGIYNEQFF. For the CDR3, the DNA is TGTGCCGGCAGTGAGACAGGGGGTATATACAATGAGCAGTTCTTC.